This TCR beta chain was profiled in a study of neoadjuvant anti-PD-1 for oral cavity cancer. Study summary: Nivolumab at 3 mg/kg was mostly given biweekly, three to four doses, pre-surgery. Around day 43, patients without progression received a fourth nivolumab dose before surgery.

This clone has just a few counts. Its antigen is not identified. Time point indicated: after neoadjuvant nivolumab, at surgical resection. Using immunoSEQ multiplex PCR, the repertoire was profiled, and TCRdb retains in-frame clones only, with some absent. The profile covers some 15,000 clones, with around 36% appearing a single time and under 45% taken by the ten largest. General observations from the study: Greater tumor shrinkage accompanied bigger post-treatment sizes of preexisting clones.

This TCR was recovered from a person aged 40-85 years with oral cavity squamous cell carcinoma. The starting material was tumor tissue, obtained after nivolumab (anti-PD-1) treatment.

The DNA for the CDR3 is TGCGCCAGCAGCCAAGATGGGGGCTACCCGATCGAAAAACTGTTTTTT. Translation: CASSQDGGYPIEKLFF. The V gene is TRBV4-1, the J gene TRBJ1-4, with a possible D match to TRBD1 (6 bases). CDR3 length equals 16 residues. Trimming removed 0 bases from V and 8 bases from J, with 16 bases in between. CDR1 MGHRA and CDR2 YSYEKL come from the germline V gene.